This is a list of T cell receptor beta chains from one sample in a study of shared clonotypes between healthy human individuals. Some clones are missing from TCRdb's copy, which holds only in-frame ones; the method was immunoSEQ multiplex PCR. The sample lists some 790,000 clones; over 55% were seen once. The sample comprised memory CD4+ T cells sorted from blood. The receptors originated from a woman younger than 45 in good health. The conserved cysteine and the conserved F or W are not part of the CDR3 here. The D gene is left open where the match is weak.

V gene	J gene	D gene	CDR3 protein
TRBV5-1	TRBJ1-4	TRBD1	ASRPRTGGSDNEKLF
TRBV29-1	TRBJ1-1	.	SVEAGPAPEAF
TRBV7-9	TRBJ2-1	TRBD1	ASSLGGTGYNNEQF
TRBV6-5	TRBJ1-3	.	ASSYDTRGGNTIY
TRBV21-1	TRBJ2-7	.	ASSKCGPVPPLRSEQY
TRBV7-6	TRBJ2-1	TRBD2	ASSLVLAGRKQF
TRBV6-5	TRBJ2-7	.	ASSARKLPSYEQY
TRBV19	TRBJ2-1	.	ASSISSYNEQF
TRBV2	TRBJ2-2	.	ASSRVITGELF
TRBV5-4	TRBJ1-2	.	ASSREGNYGYT
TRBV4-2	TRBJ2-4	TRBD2	ASSQEPLAGSRVTGNIQY
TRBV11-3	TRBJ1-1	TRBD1	ASSLSLQQGVNTEAF
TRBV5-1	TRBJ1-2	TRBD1	ASSTRTGGANGYT
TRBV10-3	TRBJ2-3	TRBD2	AIGLAGTDTQY
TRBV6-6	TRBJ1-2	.	ASADRQGYGYT
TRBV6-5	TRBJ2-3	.	ASSYRGLNTQY
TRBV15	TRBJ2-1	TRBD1	ATSRGGQGYNEQF
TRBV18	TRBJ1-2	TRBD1	ASSPPGQGNQYGYT
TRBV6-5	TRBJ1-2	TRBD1	ASSDRGLGGYT
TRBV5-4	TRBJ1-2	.	ASSLLQARGYT
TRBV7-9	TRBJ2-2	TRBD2	ASSLTSGRASSTGELF
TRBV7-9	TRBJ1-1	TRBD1	ASSQDRESTEAF
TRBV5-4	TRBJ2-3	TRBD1	ASSWGQGVADTQY
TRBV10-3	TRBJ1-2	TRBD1	AISESRGPNYGYT
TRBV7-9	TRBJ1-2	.	ASSLRTVCYGYT
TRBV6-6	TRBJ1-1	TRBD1	ASSKRTGGDTEAF
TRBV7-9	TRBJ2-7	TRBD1	ASSPRDRGLHEQY
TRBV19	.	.	ASSPTTGSYEQY
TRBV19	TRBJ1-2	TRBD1	ASSPDRGNYGYT
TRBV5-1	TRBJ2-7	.	ASSFVGYEQY
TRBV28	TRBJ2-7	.	ASSLGQWGAADDEQY
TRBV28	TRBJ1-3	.	ASSFRQGRGNTIY
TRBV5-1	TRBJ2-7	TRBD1	ASSSQGAIEQY
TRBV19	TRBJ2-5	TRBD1	ASRDGQGAKETQY
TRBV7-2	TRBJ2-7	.	ASSLVRGSYEQY
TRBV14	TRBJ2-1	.	ASSQVQGGYNEQF